The 19 T cell receptor beta chains presented below share a single source sample, sequenced in a study of cytomegalovirus exposure and HLA in healthy donors. 13 Jbeta primers and 60 Vbeta primers were used for the PCR. Sequencing was performed with immunoSEQ multiplex PCR; in TCRdb, only in-frame clones are kept and a portion is missing. Of about 200,000 clones in the sample, 75% to 85% were seen once. Input material: PBMCs. The origin of the receptors is a woman aged 45-65 years in good health and CMV-seropositive.

This clone occurred many times. The gene calls are TRBV4-3 and TRBJ1-5; D ambiguous. The CDR3 spans 14 residues. The germline V gene encodes CDR1 LGHNA and CDR2 YSLEER. Trimming removed 1 base at V and 6 bases at J, with 10 bases between. CDR3 region: CASSQGYGGQPQHF. The CDR3 nucleotides are TGCGCCAGCAGCCAAGGGTACGGAGGTCAGCCCCAGCATTTT.

The chain links TRBV5-4 to TRBJ2-3, with 8 bases lining up with TRBD2. This CDR3 spans 14 amino acids. Germline CDR1 is SGHNT and CDR2 is YYREEE (reference sequence). V dropped 2 bases and J dropped 4; count of bases not matched to a gene: 3. The DNA of the CDR3 is TGTGCCAGCAGCTTCCAAGCGGGAGCAGATACGCAGTATTTT. It specifies CASSFQAGADTQYF.

The chain recombines TRBV2 with TRBJ1-4, with D tentatively TRBD1 (6 bases). Germline V CDR1 and CDR2: SNHLY, FYNNEI. Trimming left V 6 bases short and J 5 bases short, with 13 bases between. The length of the CDR3 is 14 residues. The CDR3: CASSRTVMNEKLFF. In DNA, the CDR3 is TGTGCCAGCAGCCGGACAGTTATGAATGAAAAACTGTTTTTT.

CDR3 region: CASSSTQHAGDTQYF. CDR3 in DNA: TGTGCCAGCAGCTCCACTCAGCATGCGGGGGATACGCAGTATTTT. The chain uses TRBV7-9 and TRBJ2-3, with a tentative D call TRBD2 (6 bases). Trimming took off 4 bases at V and 6 bases at J, with 17 bases between the two ends. Germline-derived CDR1 and CDR2 are SEHNR and FQNEAQ (reference sequence). The CDR3 is 15 amino acids.

The chain joins TRBV5-1 to TRBJ2-1; 7 bases are shared with TRBD2. Germline assignment: CDR1 SGHRS and CDR2 YFSETQ. The ends lost 6 bases at V and 6 bases at J; junction bases unmatched: 6. The CDR3 extends over 13 amino acids. As DNA, the CDR3 is TGCGCCAGCACCGGGACTAACAGCAATGAGCAGTTCTTC. The encoded protein is CASTGTNSNEQFF.

V usage is TRBV11-2 and J usage is TRBJ2-5; D perhaps matches TRBD1 (5 bases). The CDR3 contains 14 residues. Germline loops: CDR1 SGHAT, CDR2 FQNNGV. V was clipped by 5 bases and J by 5 bases, with 15 bases between them. For the CDR3, the DNA is TGTGCCAGCAGCGAAGGGTGGGGCCTGGAGACCCAGTACTTC. Translation gives CASSEGWGLETQYF.

This chain connects TRBV7-9 to TRBJ2-7; D possibly corresponds to TRBD1 (6 bases). The V gene's germline CDR1 is SEHNR and CDR2 FQNEAQ (reference sequence). CDR3 length: 14 residues. V gave up 5 bases and J gave up 3 bases, with 14 bases separating them. The CDR3 loop reads CASSPRDKLYEQYF. The CDR3 DNA reads TGTGCCAGCAGCCCCCGGGACAAACTCTACGAGCAGTACTTC.

Comments on this clone: One end of the junction is discordant with germline, which a read error may explain. The rearrangement uses TRBV5-1 and TRBJ2-3, with 10 bases fitting TRBD2. Germline loops: CDR1 SGHRS, CDR2 YFSETQ. There are 20 residues in the CDR3. CDR3 nucleotides: TGCGCCAGCAGTTTGGACTACAGGGTTGCTAGCGGGAGTGAGACAGATACGCAGTATTTT. Protein product: CASSLDYRVASGSETDTQYF.

The chain joins TRBV28 to TRBJ2-7; 8 bases line up with TRBD1. V was clipped by 1 base and J by 5 bases; unmatched bases: 10. The CDR3 sequence is 16 residues long. Germline V gives CDR1 MDHEN, CDR2 SYDVKM. CDR3 in DNA: TGTGCCAGCAGTTTATTGGACAGGGAAGCTATCCACGAGCAGTACTTC. Its translation is CASSLLDREAIHEQYF.

The genes are TRBV6-5 and TRBJ1-1; D may be TRBD1 (6 bases). The CDR3 is 15 residues long. Between the trimmed V and J ends, which lost 2 bases and 4 bases, there was a span of 14 bases. CDR1 is MNHEY and CDR2 is SVGAGI in the germline V gene. The CDR3 nucleotides read TGTGCCAGCAGTTACGAGGCGAGGGGGGGCACTGAAGCTTTCTTT. Translating gives CASSYEARGGTEAFF.

V is TRBV2 and J is TRBJ2-7, with TRBD2 matching over 9 bases. This CDR3 has 13 residues. With 8 bases clipped from V and 6 bases from J, the junction kept 8 bases outside the gene matches. Germline lookup yields CDR1 SNHLY and CDR2 FYNNEI. In nucleotides, the CDR3 is TGTGCCAGCGGAGCGGGAGGCCGGGGCGAGCAGTACTTC. Residues: CASGAGGRGEQYF. The entire variable domain, with the rest obtained from reference TRBV2 and TRBJ2-7, is as follows: EPEVTQTPSHQVTQMGQEVILRCVPISNHLYFYWYRQILGQKVEFLVSFYNNEISEKSEIFDDQFSVERPDGSNFTLKIRSTKLEDSAMYFCASGAGGRGEQYFGPGTRLTVT.

The CDR3 DNA is TGTGCCAGCAGGAAGGGACAGCAAGAGACCCAGTACTTC. This sequence encodes CASRKGQQETQYF. The V call is TRBV2, the J call TRBJ2-5, with 7 nucleotides matching TRBD1. Germline CDR1 and CDR2: SNHLY and FYNNEI. J lost 2 bases, V lost 6 bases, and 3 bases had no gene match. The CDR3 totals 13 residues.

The chain uses TRBV5-1 and TRBJ1-5; a possible D gene is TRBD1 (5 bases). The CDR3 runs 14 residues. Germline V gene data show CDR1 as SGHRS and CDR2 as YFSETQ. Trimming removed 0 bases at V and 1 base at J, with 5 bases between. CDR3 residues: CASSLAGSNQPQHF. CDR3 sequence (DNA): TGCGCCAGCAGCTTGGCAGGGAGCAATCAGCCCCAGCATTTT.

This chain uses TRBV4-3 with TRBJ1-4, with TRBD1 identical over 7 bases. This CDR3 spans 14 amino acids. Unmatched junction bases numbered 4, after V lost 2 bases and J lost 7 bases. Germline V gene data show CDR1 as LGHNA and CDR2 as YSLEER. CDR3 sequence: CASSQTGAGEKLFF. The CDR3 DNA sequence: TGCGCCAGCAGCCAAACAGGGGCGGGTGAAAAACTGTTTTTT.

The J gene is TRBJ1-3, the V gene TRBV4-3; D gene unclear. Germline CDR1 LGHNA, CDR2 YSLEER. Trimming removed 0 bases at V and 7 bases at J, with 16 bases between. The CDR3 has 16 residues. The CDR3 DNA is TGCGCCAGCAGCCAAGATCAGACAACCCCTGTGAACACCATATATTTT. Translating it yields CASSQDQTTPVNTIYF.

The chain has TRBV18 and TRBJ2-5, with a tentative D call TRBD1 (6 bases). Trimming removed 3 bases at V and 5 bases at J, with 10 bases between. From germline, CDR1 is KGHSH and CDR2 LQKENI. The CDR3 has 13 amino acids. DNA of the CDR3: TGTGCCAGCTCACCGGCAGGGGTGGAGACCCAGTACTTC. Translating gives CASSPAGVETQYF.

This sequence joins TRBV11-2 and TRBJ2-7, with D uncertain. CDR3 length equals 16 residues. The V end lost 5 bases, the J end lost 3 bases, and 20 bases lay between the germline ends. Germline assignment: CDR1 SGHAT and CDR2 FQNNGV. The CDR3, as DNA: TGTGCCAGCAGCCCCATGGGCATGGGTTTGAGCTACGAGCAGTACTTC. Residues: CASSPMGMGLSYEQYF.

This chain joins TRBV19 and TRBJ1-3; 9 bases align to TRBD1. V shed 4 bases and J 4 bases; nucleotides not matched to a gene: 23. Germline assignment: CDR1 LNHDA and CDR2 SQIVND (reference sequence). CDR3 length equals 21 residues. The CDR3 protein is CASSTLNVLGTGRAEGNTIYF. DNA for the CDR3: TGTGCCAGTAGTACACTAAACGTTCTCGGGACAGGGCGCGCGGAAGGAAACACCATATATTTT.

As for this clone: At one end, the junction sequence differs from germline, possibly due to a read error. The chain links TRBV7-9 to TRBJ1-5; 9 nucleotides agree with TRBD1. Germline values: CDR1 SEHNR, CDR2 FQNEAQ (reference sequence). The CDR3 sequence is 15 residues long. The CDR3 protein is CSSSQQGASNQPQHF. The CDR3 region has the DNA TGTTCCAGCAGCCAACAGGGGGCGAGCAATCAGCCCCAGCATTTT.